The rows below give T cell receptor beta chains drawn from one sample of a study of T cell therapy after organ transplantation. For these TCRs, the target antigens are not known. This table comes from immunoSEQ multiplex PCR, and its TCRdb copy is limited to in-frame clones, with some not included. The sample records 15,000 to 20,000 clones, 85% being singletons. Sample: CD8+ T cells from blood, taken after autologous CMV-specific T cell therapy. The receptors were gathered from a human patient who had received a solid organ transplant and had CMV disease. Some of these T cells may belong to the graft donor. CDR3s include the opening cysteine and the closing phenylalanine or tryptophan. The D gene is left open where the match is weak.

v_call: TRBV4-1; d_call: TRBD1; cdr3_aa: CASSQKGQGDQPQHF
v_call: TRBV7-9; d_call: -; cdr3_aa: CASSLRGVNSYNEQFF
v_call: TRBV7-9; d_call: TRBD2; cdr3_aa: CASSFLAGGRADTQYF
v_call: TRBV19; d_call: -; cdr3_aa: CASRRTGNTEAFF
v_call: TRBV25-1; d_call: TRBD1; cdr3_aa: CASSRQGARGYTF
v_call: TRBV6-5; d_call: TRBD1; cdr3_aa: CASSPGQGLTEAFF
v_call: TRBV4-1; d_call: TRBD2; cdr3_aa: CASSQAGGSGNNEQYF
v_call: TRBV5-3; d_call: -; cdr3_aa: CARSLVLGEGLGSPLHF
v_call: TRBV6-5; d_call: -; cdr3_aa: CASRQNTGELFF
v_call: TRBV27; d_call: -; cdr3_aa: CASSSATMILTEAFF
v_call: TRBV13; d_call: -; cdr3_aa: CASSFRLEGHNEKLFF
v_call: TRBV10-2; d_call: -; cdr3_aa: CASSETKGERHPEAFF
v_call: TRBV19; d_call: TRBD1; cdr3_aa: CASNPGQGLTNEKLFF
v_call: TRBV4-2; d_call: TRBD1; cdr3_aa: CASSLTQGATYNEQFF
v_call: TRBV7-2; d_call: -; cdr3_aa: CASSQTDNYGYTF
v_call: TRBV25-1; d_call: -; cdr3_aa: CASSEQGRDTEAFF
v_call: TRBV6-5; d_call: -; cdr3_aa: CASRTPAYEQYF
v_call: TRBV18; d_call: -; cdr3_aa: CASSELGRGTEEGEKLFF
v_call: TRBV15; d_call: TRBD1; cdr3_aa: CATSRDSNTGDSNQPQHF
v_call: TRBV30; d_call: TRBD2; cdr3_aa: CAWSRLAGAYEQYF
v_call: TRBV6-6; d_call: -; cdr3_aa: CASSYEGYTEAFF
v_call: TRBV27; d_call: -; cdr3_aa: CASSLGTYGEKLFF
v_call: TRBV5-4; d_call: TRBD2; cdr3_aa: CASSLASGRADEADTQYF
v_call: TRBV29-1; d_call: -; cdr3_aa: CSVGIIGSVVETQYF
v_call: TRBV27; d_call: TRBD1; cdr3_aa: CASKEGTGGFETQYF
v_call: TRBV5-6; d_call: -; cdr3_aa: CASSADLGTEAFF
v_call: TRBV7-9; d_call: -; cdr3_aa: CASSWADLNTEAFF